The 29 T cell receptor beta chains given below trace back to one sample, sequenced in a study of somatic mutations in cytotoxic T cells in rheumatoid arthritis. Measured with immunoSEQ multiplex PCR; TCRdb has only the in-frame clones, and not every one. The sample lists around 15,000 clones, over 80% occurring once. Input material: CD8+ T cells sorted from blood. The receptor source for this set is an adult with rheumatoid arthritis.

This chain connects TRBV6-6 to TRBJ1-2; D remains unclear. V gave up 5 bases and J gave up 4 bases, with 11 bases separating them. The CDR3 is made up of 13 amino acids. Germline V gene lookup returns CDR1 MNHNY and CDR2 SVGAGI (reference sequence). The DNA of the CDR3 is TGTGCCAGCAGTCCGGACGGAGTCTATGGCTACACCTTC. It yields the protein CASSPDGVYGYTF.

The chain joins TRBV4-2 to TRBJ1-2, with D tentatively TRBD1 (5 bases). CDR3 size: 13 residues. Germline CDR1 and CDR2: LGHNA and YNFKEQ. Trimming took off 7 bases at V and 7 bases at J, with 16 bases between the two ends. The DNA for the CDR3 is TGTGCCAGCACCTCCGAGGGGCTCCTTGGCTACACCTTC. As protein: CASTSEGLLGYTF.

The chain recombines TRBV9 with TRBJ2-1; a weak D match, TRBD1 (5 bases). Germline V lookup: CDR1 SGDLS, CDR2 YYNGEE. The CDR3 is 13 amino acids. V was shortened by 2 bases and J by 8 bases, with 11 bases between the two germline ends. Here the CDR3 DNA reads TGTGCCAGCAGCGTGGACGACAGTTATGAGCAGTTCTTC. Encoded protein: CASSVDDSYEQFF.

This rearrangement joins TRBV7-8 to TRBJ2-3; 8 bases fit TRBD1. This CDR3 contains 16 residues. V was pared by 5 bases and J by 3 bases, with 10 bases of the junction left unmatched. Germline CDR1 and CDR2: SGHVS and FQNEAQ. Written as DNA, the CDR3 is TGTGCCAGCAGCCGGACGAAGGACAGGGAGACAGATACGCAGTATTTT. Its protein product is CASSRTKDRETDTQYF. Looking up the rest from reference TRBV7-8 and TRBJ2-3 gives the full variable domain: GAGVSQSPRYKVAKRGQDVALRCDPISGHVSLFWYQQALGQGPEFLTYFQNEAQLDKSGLPSDRFFAERPEGSVSTLKIQRTQQEDSAVYLCASSRTKDRETDTQYFGPGTRLTVL.

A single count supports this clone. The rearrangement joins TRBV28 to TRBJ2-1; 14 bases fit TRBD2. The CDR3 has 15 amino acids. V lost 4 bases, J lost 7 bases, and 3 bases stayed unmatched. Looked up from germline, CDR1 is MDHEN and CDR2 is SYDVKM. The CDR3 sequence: CASSSGTSGRNEQFF. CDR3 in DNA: TGTGCCAGCAGTTCCGGGACTAGCGGGAGAAATGAGCAGTTCTTC.

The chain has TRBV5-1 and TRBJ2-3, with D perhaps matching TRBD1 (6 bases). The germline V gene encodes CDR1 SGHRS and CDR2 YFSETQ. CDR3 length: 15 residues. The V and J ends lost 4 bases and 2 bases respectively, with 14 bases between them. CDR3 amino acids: CASSHTDRITDTQYF. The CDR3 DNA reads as TGCGCCAGCAGCCATACGGACAGAATCACAGATACGCAGTATTTT.

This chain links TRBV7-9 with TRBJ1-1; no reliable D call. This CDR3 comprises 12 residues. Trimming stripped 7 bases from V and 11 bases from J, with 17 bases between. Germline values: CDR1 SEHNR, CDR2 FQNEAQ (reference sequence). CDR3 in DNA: TGTGCCAGCACCTTGGACCGCCCGTATGCTTTCTTT. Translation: CASTLDRPYAFF.

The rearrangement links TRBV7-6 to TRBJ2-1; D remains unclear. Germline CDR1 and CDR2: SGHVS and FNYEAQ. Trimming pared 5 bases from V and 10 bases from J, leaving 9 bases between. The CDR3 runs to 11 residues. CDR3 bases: TGTGCCAGCAGCCTCACAAGCGAGCAGTTCTTC. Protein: CASSLTSEQFF.

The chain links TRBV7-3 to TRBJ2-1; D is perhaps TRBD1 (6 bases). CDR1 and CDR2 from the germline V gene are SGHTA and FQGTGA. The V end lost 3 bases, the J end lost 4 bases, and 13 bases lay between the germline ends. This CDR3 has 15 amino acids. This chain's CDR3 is CASSLSRGGYNEQFF. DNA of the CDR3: TGTGCCAGCAGCTTGAGTCGAGGGGGTTACAATGAGCAGTTCTTC.

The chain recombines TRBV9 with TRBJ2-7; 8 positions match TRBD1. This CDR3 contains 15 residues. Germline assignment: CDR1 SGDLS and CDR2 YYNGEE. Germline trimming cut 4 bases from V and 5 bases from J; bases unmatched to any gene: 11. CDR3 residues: CASSPRTGFKDEQYF. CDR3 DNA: TGTGCCAGCAGCCCGCGGACAGGGTTTAAGGACGAGCAGTACTTC.

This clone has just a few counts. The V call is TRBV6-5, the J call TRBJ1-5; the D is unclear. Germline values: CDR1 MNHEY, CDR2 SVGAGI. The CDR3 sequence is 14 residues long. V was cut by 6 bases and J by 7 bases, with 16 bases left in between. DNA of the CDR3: TGTGCCAGCAGCCCTCAAAGGGTGTCGCAGCCCCAGCATTTT. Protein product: CASSPQRVSQPQHF.

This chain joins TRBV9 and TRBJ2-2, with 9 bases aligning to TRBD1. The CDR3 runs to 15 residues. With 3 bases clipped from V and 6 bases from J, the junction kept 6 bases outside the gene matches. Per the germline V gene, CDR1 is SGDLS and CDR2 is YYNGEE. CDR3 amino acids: CASSEQGAVAGELFF. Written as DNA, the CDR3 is TGTGCCAGCAGCGAACAGGGGGCGGTCGCCGGGGAGCTGTTTTTT.

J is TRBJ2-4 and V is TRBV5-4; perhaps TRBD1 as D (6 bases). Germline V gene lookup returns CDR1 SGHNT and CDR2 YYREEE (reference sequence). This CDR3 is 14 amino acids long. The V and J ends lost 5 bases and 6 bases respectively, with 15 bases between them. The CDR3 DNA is TGTGCCAGCAGGGAAGCAGGGGTTTCAAACATTCAGTACTTC. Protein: CASREAGVSNIQYF.

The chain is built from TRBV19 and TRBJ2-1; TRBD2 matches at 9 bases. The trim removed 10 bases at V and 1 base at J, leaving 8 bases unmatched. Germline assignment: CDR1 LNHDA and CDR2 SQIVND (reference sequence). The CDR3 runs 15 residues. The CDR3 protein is CATSGGGESYNEQFF. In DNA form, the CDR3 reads TGTGCCACCTCCGGCGGGGGGGAATCCTACAATGAGCAGTTCTTC.

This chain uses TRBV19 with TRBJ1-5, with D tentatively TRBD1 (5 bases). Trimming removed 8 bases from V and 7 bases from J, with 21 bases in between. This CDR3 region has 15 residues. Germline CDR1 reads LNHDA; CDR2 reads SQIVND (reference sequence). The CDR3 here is CASFSTSGRWQPQHF. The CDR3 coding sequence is TGTGCCAGTTTTAGCACTTCAGGGAGGTGGCAGCCCCAGCATTTT.

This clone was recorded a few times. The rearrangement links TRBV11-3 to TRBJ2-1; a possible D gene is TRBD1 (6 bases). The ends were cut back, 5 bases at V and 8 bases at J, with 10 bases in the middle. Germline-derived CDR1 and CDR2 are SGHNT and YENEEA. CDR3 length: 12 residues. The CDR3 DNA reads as TGTGCCAGCAGCCAGGGACACCATGAGCAGTTCTTC. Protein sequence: CASSQGHHEQFF.

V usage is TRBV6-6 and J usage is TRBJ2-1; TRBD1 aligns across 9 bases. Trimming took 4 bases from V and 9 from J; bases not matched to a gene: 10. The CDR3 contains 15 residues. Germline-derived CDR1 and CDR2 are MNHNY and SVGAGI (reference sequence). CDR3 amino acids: CASSSSGTGSGEQFF. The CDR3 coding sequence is TGTGCCAGCAGTTCCTCCGGGACAGGGTCAGGTGAGCAGTTCTTC.

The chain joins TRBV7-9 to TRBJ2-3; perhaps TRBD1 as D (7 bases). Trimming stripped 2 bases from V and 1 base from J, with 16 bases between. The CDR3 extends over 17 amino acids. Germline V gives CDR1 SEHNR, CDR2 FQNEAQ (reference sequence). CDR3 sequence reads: CASSLTFGRGGTDTQYF. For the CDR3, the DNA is TGTGCCAGCAGCTTAACGTTTGGCAGGGGGGGCACAGATACGCAGTATTTT.

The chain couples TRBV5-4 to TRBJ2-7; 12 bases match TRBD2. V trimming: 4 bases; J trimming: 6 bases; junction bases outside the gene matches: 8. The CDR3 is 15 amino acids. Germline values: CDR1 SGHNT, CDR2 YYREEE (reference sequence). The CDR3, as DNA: TGTGCCAGCAGCCCAAGACTAGCGGGAGCTCTCGAGCAGTACTTC. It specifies CASSPRLAGALEQYF. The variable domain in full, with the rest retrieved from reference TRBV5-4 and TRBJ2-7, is ETGVTQSPTHLIKTRGQQVTLRCSSQSGHNTVSWYQQALGQGPQFIFQYYREEENGRGNFPPRFSGLQFPNYSSELNVNALELDDSALYLCASSPRLAGALEQYFGPGTRLTVT.

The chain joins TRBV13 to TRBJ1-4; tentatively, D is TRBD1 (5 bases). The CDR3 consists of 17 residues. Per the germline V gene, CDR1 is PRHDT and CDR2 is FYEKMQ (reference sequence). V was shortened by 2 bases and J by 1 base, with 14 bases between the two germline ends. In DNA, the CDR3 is TGTGCCAGCAGCTTAACGGGGGTAGATGAAACTAATGAAAAACTGTTTTTT. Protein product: CASSLTGVDETNEKLFF.

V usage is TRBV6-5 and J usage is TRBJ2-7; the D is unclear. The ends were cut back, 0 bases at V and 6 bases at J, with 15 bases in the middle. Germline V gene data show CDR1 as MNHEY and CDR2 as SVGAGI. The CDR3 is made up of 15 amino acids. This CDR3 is CASSYSLGTLIEQYF. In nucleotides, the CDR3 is TGTGCCAGCAGTTACTCGCTGGGCACCCTAATCGAGCAGTACTTC.

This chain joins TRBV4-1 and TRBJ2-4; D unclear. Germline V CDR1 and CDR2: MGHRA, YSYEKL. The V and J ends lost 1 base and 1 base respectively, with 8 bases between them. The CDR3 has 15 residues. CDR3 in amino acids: CASSQASPAKNIQYF. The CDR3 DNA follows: TGCGCCAGCAGCCAAGCTTCTCCCGCCAAAAACATTCAGTACTTC.

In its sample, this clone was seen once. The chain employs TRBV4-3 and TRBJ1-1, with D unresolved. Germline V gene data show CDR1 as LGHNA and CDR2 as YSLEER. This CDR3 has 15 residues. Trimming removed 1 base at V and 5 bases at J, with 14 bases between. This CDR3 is CASSQGRGARTEAFF. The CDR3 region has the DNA TGCGCCAGCAGCCAAGGTCGGGGTGCGAGGACTGAAGCTTTCTTT.

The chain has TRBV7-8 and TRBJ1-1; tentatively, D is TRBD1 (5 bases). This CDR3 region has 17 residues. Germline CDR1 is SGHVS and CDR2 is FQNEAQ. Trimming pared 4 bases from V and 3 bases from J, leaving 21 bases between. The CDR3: CASSSIEWGVGDTEAFF. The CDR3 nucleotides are TGTGCCAGCAGCTCAATCGAATGGGGGGTAGGGGACACTGAAGCTTTCTTT. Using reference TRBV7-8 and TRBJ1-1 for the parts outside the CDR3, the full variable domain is GAGVSQSPRYKVAKRGQDVALRCDPISGHVSLFWYQQALGQGPEFLTYFQNEAQLDKSGLPSDRFFAERPEGSVSTLKIQRTQQEDSAVYLCASSSIEWGVGDTEAFFGQGTRLTVV.

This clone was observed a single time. The CDR3 DNA sequence: TGTGCCAGCAGTTCTGCAGGCGCGGGTCAGCCCCAGCATTTT. It encodes CASSSAGAGQPQHF. The chain combines TRBV27 with TRBJ1-5; D is uncertain. CDR3 length equals 14 residues. Germline V lookup: CDR1 MNHEY, CDR2 SMNVEV (reference sequence). V was shortened by 4 bases and J by 6 bases, with 13 bases between the two germline ends.

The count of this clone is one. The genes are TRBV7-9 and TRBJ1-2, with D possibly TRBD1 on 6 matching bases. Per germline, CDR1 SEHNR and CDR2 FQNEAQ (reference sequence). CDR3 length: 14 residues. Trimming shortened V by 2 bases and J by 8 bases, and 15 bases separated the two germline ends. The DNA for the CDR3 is TGTGCCAGCAGCTTATTTCCGGACAGTCACGGCTACACCTTC. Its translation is CASSLFPDSHGYTF.

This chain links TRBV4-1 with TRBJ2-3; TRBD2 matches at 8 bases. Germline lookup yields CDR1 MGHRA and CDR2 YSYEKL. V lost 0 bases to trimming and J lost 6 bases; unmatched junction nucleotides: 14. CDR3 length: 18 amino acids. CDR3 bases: TGCGCCAGCAGCCAAGAATTGGTGTTAGCGGGGCTGGAGGATACGCAGTATTTT. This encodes CASSQELVLAGLEDTQYF.

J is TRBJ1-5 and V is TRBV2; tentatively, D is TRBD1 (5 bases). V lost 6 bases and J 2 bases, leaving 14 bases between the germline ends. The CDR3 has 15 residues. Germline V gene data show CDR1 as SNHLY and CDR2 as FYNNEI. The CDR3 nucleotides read TGTGCCAGCAGGGGGGGTGTCAGCGGCAATCAGCCCCAGCATTTT. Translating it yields CASRGGVSGNQPQHF.

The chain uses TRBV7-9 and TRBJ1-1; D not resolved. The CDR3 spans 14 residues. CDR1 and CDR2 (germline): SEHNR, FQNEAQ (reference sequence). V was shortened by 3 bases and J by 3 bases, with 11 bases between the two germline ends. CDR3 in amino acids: CASSFVGGDTEAFF. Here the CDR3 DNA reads TGTGCCAGCAGCTTTGTGGGCGGGGACACTGAAGCTTTCTTT.